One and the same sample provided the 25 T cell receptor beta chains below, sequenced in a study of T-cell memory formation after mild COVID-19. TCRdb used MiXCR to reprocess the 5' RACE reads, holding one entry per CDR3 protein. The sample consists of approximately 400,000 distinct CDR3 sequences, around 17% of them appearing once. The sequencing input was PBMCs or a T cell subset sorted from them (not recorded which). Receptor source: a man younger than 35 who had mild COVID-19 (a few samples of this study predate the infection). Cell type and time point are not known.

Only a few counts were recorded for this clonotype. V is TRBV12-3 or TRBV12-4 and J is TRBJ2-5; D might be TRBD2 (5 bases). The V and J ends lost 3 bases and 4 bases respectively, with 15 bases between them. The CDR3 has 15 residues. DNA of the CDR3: TGTGCCAGCAGTTTCCGCCGGGGATCGGCAGAGACCCAGTACTTC. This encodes CASSFRRGSAETQYF.

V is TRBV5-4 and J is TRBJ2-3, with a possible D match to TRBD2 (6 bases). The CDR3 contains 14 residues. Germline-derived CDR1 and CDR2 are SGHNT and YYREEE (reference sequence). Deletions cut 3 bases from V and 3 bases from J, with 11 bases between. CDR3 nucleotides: TGTGCCAGCAGCTCCTCCCGGGGGACAGATACGCAGTATTTT. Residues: CASSSSRGTDTQYF.

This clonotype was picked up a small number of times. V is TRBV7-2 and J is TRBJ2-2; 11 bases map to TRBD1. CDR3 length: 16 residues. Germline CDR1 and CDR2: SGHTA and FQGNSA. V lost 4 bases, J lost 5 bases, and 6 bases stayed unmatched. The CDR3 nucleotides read TGTGCCAGCAGCTCTACCGGGACAGGGGGGACCGGGGAGCTGTTTTTT. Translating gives CASSSTGTGGTGELFF.

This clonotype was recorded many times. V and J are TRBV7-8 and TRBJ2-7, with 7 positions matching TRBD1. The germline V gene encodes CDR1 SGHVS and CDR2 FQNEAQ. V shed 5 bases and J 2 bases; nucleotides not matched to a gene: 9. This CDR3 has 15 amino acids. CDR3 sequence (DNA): TGTGCCAGCAGCCCCCCCCACAGGGGCACCTACGAGCAGTACGTC. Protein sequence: CASSPPHRGTYEQYV.

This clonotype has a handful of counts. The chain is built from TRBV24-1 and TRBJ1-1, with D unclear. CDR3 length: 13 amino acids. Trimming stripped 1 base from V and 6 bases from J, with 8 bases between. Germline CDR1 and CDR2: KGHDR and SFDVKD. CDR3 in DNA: TGTGCCACCAGTGATTTACCGGGATCTGAAGCTTTCTTT. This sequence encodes CATSDLPGSEAFF.

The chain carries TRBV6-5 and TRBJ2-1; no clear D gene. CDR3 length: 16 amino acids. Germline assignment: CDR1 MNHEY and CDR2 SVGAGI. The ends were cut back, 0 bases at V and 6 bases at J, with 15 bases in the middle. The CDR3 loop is CASSYSSTAWSNEQFF. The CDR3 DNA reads TGTGCCAGCAGTTACTCAAGTACAGCGTGGTCCAATGAGCAGTTCTTC.

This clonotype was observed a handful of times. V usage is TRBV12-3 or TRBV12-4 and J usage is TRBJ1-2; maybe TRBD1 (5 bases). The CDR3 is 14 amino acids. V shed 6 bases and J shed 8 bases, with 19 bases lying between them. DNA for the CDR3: TGTGCCAGCAGCCCCTTTCGTGGGGCGGGAGGCTACACCTTC. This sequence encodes CASSPFRGAGGYTF.

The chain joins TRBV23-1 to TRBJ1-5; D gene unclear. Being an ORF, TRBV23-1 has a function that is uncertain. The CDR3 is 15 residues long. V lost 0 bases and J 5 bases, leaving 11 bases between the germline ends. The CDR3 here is CASSQSKGLHQPQHF. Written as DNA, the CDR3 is TGCGCCAGCAGTCAATCGAAAGGGCTCCATCAGCCCCAGCATTTT.

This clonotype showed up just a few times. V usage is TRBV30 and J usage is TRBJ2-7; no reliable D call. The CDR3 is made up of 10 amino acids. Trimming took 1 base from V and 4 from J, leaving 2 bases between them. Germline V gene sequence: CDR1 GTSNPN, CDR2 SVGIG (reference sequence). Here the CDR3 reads CAWSDYEQYF. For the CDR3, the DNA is TGTGCCTGGAGTGATTACGAGCAGTACTTC.

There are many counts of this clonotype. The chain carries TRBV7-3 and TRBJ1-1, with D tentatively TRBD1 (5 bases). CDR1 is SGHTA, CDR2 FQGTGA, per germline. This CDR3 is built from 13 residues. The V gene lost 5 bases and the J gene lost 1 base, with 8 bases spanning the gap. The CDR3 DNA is TGTGCCAGCAGCCAGGGACGGAACACTGAAGCTTTCTTT. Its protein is CASSQGRNTEAFF.

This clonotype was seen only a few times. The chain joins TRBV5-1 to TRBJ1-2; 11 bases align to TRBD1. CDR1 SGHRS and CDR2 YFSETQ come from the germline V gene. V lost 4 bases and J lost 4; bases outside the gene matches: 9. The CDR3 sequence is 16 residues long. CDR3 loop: CASSGQGASSVYGYTF. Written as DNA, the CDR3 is TGCGCCAGCAGCGGACAGGGGGCGAGTTCGGTCTATGGCTACACCTTC.

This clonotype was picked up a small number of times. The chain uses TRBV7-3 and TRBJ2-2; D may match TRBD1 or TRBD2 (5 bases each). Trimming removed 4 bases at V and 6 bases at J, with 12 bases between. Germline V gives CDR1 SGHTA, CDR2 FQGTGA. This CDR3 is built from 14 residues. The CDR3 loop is CASSYEQGPGELFF. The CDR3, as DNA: TGTGCCAGCAGCTATGAGCAGGGACCCGGGGAGCTGTTTTTT.

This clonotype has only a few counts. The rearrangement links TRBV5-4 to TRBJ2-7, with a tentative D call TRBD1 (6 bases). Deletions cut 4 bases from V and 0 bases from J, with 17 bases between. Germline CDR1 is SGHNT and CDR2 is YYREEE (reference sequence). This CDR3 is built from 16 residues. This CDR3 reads CASSPTGQSSSYEQYF. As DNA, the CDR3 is TGTGCCAGCAGCCCAACAGGACAGTCAAGCTCCTACGAGCAGTACTTC.

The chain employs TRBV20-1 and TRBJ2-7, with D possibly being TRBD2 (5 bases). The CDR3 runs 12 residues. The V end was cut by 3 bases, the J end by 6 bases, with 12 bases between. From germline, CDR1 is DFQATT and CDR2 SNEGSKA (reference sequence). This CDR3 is CSARDRRGEQYF. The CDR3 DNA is TGCAGTGCTAGGGACCGACGGGGCGAGCAGTACTTC.

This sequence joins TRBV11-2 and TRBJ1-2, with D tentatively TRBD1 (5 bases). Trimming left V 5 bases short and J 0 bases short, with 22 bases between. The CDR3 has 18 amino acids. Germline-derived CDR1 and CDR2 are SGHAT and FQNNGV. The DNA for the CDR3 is TGTGCCAGCAGCCAGGGACTTCTACTCAACCCAGCTAACTATGGCTACACCTTC. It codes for CASSQGLLLNPANYGYTF.

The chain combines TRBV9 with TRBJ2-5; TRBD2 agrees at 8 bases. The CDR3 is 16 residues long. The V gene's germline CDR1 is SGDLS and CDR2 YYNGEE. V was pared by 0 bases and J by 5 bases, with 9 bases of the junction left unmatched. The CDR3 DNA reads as TGTGCCAGCAGCGTAGGAAATAGCGGGGCCTCGGAGACCCAGTACTTC. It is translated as CASSVGNSGASETQYF.

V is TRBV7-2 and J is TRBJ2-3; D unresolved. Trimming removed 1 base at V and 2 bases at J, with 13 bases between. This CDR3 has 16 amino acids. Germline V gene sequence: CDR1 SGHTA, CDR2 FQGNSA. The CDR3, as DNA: TGTGCCAGCAGCTTAGTACCCCTGCCAAACACAGATACGCAGTATTTT. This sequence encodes CASSLVPLPNTDTQYF.

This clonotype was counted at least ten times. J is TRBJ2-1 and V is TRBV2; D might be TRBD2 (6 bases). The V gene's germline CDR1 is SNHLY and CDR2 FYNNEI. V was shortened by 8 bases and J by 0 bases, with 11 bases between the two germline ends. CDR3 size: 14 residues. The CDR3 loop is CASLALNSYNEQFF. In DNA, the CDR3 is TGTGCCAGCCTAGCGCTAAACTCCTACAATGAGCAGTTCTTC.

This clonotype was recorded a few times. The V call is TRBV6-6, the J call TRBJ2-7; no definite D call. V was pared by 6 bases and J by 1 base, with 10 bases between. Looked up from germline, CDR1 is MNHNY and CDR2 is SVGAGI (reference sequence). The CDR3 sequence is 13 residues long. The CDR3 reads CASRGTPSYEQYF. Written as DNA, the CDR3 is TGTGCCAGCAGGGGAACCCCATCCTACGAGCAGTACTTC.

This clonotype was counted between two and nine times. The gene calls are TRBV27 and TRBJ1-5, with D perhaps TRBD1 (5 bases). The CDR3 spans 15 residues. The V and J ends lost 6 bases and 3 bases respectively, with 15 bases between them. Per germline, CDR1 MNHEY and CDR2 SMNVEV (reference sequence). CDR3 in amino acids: CASSLIRGHNQPQHF. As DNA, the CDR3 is TGTGCCAGCAGCCTCATCCGGGGCCACAATCAGCCCCAGCATTTT.

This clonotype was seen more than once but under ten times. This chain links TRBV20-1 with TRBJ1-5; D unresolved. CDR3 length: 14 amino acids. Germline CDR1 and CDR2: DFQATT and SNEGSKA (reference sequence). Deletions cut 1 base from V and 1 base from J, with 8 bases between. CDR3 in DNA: TGCAGTGCTAGAGGGACGGGAAGCAATCAGCCCCAGCATTTT. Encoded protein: CSARGTGSNQPQHF.

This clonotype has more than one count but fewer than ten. The CDR3 protein is CASSPSGAGNTIYF. CDR3 coding DNA: TGTGCCAGCAGTCCCTCAGGGGCCGGAAACACCATATATTTT. The chain combines TRBV28 with TRBJ1-3; D is possibly TRBD1 (6 bases). Trimming left V 5 bases short and J 4 bases short, with 12 bases between. Germline-derived CDR1 and CDR2 are MDHEN and SYDVKM. The CDR3 is 14 residues long.

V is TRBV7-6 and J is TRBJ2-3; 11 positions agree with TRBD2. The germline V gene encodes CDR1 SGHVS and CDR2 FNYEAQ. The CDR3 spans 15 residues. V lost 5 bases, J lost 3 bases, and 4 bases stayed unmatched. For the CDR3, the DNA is TGTGCCAGCAGCACGGGACTAGCGGTGACAGATACGCAGTATTTT. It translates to CASSTGLAVTDTQYF.

The CDR3 is CAINAQGWNTEAFF. As DNA, the CDR3 is TGTGCCATCAATGCACAGGGTTGGAACACTGAAGCTTTCTTT. The chain uses TRBV10-3 and TRBJ1-1; D might be TRBD1 (6 bases). Germline loops: CDR1 ENHRY, CDR2 SYGVKD. The length of the CDR3 is 14 residues. V gave up 7 bases and J gave up 1 base, with 13 bases separating them.

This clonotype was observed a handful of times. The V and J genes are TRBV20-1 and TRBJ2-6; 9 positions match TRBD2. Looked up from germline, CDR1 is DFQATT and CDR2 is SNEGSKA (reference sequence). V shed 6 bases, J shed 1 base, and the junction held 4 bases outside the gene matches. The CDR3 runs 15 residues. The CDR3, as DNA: TGCAGTGCCTTTGGACTAGCGTCTGGGGCCAACGTCCTGACTTTC. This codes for CSAFGLASGANVLTF.